The sequence of this T cell receptor (beta chain) was determined in a study of CD8+CD57+ T cells in acquired aplastic anemia. This clonotype was seen a handful of times. The study profiled TCR beta VDJ and CDR3 using genomic DNA as template. TCRdb ran MiXCR on the reads and lists one entry per CDR3 protein. The repertoire has 260,000 or so distinct CDR3 sequences, around half of them found once; the top ten carry over 7.5%. Germline CDR1 DFQATT, CDR2 SNEGSKA (reference sequence). V lost 3 bases, J lost 0 bases, and 12 bases lay in between. The length of the CDR3 is 15 residues. Patients chosen for sequencing had CD8+CD57+ cells that had expanded, as shown by flow cytometry.

The origin of this receptor is a human donor with aplastic anemia. This chain uses TRBV20-1 with TRBJ2-4; no firm D call. Sequences were obtained from sorted CD4+, CD8+, or CD8+CD57+ T cells (not recorded which) from PBMCs. CDR3 in amino acids: CSASAFSLAKNIQYF. The CDR3, as DNA: TGCAGTGCTAGTGCGTTTTCCCTAGCCAAAAACATTCAGTACTTC.